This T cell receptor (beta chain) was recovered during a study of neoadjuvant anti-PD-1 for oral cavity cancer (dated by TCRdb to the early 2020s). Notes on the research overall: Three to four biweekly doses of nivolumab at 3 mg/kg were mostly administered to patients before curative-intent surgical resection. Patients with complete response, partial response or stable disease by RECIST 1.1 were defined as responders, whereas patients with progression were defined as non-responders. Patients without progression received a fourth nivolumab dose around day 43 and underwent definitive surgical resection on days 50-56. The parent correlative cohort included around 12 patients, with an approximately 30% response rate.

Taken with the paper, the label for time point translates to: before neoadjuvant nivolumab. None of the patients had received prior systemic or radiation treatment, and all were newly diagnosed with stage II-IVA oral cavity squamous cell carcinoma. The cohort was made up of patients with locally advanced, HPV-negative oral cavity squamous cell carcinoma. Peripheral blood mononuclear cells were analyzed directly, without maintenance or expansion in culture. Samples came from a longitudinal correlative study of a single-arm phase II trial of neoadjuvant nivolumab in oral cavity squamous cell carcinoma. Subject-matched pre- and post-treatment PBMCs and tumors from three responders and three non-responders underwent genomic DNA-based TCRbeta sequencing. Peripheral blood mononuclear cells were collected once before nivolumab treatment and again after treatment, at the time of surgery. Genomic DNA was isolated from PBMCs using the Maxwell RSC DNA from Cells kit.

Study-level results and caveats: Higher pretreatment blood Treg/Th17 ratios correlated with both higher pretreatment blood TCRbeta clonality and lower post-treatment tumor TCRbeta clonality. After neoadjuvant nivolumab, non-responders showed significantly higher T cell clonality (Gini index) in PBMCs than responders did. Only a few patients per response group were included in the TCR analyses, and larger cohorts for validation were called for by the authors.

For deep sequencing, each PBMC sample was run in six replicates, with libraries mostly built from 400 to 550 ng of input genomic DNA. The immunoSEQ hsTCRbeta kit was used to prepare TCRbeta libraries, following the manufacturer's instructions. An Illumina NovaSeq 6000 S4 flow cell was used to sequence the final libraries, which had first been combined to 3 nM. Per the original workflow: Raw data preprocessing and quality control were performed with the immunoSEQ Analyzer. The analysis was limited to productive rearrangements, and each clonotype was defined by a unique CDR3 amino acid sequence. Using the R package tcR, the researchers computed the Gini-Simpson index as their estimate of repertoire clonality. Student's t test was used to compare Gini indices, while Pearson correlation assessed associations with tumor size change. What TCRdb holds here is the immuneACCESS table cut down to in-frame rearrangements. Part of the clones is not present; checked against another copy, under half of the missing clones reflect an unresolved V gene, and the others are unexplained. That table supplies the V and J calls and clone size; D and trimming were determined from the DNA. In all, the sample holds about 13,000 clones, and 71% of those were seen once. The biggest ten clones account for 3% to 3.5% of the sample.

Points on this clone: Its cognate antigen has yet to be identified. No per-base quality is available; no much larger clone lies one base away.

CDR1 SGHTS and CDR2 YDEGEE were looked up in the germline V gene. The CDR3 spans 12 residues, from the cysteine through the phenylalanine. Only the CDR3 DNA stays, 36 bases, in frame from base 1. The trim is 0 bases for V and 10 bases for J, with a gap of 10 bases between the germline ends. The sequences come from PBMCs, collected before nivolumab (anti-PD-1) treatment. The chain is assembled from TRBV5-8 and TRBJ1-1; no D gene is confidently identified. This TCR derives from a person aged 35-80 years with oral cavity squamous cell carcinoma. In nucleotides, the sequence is TGTGCCAGCAGCTTGGGGGCGCTCCCAGCTTTCTTT. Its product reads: CASSLGALPAFF.